Below, one TCR beta chain is given with its context. Its target is not known. The germline gives CDR1 SGHDT, CDR2 YYEEEE. The CDR3 loop spans 14 amino acids. Between the trimmed V and J ends, which lost 0 bases and 3 bases, there was a span of 7 bases. This record belongs to a study of shared clonotypes between healthy human individuals. DNA at around 210 ng, 25,000 to 30,000 T cell genomes, went into sorted-subset replicate PCRs. As originally analysed: ImmunoSEQ only sent back junction sequences with no quality scores, so filtering was done differently. Some clones are missing from TCRdb's copy, which holds only in-frame ones; the method was immunoSEQ multiplex PCR. For V, J and clone size, that table is used; D and trimming come from the DNA. The table has 2,500,000 or so clones, less than 95% seen once. Study-level points and caveats: Sequencing depth was a factor that was expected to affect clonotype sharing among donors. Naive subsets usually exceeded memory subsets in estimated richness.

Specimen: naive CD4+ T cells from PBMCs. The subset is: CD45RA+ positively selected. This clonotype was sampled from a man between 18 and 29 years old in good health. Some clones in this sample may be carry-over from other donors' samples. V usage is TRBV5-6 and J usage is TRBJ1-5; D is perhaps TRBD1 (5 bases). CDR3 sequence (DNA): TGTGCCAGCAGCTTGGCAGGGCCCAATCAGCCCCAGCATTTT. Translating it yields CASSLAGPNQPQHF.